The 5 T cell receptor beta chains below were found in one sample sequenced in a study of blood T cell repertoires in COVID-19. Produced via immunoSEQ multiplex PCR; TCRdb's table is partial and in-frame only. The top ten clones hold approximately 9.8% of a sample with roughly 100,000 clones, roughly 80% of them seen once. Sequencing used peripheral blood. These receptors were collected from a man aged 55 to 70 with active or convalescent COVID-19.

The rearrangement links TRBV11-3 to TRBJ2-2; 8 nucleotides align to TRBD2. The germline CDR1 and CDR2 sequences are SGHNT and YENEEA. The CDR3 sequence is 17 residues long. Trimming removed 5 bases from V and 0 bases from J; junction bases left unmatched: 8. CDR3 loop: CASSGLAGQANTGELFF. CDR3 in DNA: TGTGCCAGCAGCGGGCTAGCGGGTCAGGCGAACACCGGGGAGCTGTTTTTT. The full variable domain, completed using reference TRBV11-3 and TRBJ2-2, is EAGVVQSPRYKIIEKKQPVAFWCNPISGHNTLYWYLQNLGQGPELLIRYENEEAVDDSQLPKDRFSAERLKGVDSTLKIQPAELGDSAVYLCASSGLAGQANTGELFFGEGSRLTVL.

This chain connects TRBV7-8 to TRBJ2-5; the match to TRBD2 covers 7 bases. CDR3 length: 15 amino acids. V lost 4 bases and J lost 0; bases outside the gene matches: 5. Germline V gives CDR1 SGHVS, CDR2 FQNEAQ. CDR3 nucleotides: TGTGCCAGCAGCTCGAGTAGCGGGTACCAAGAGACCCAGTACTTC. Its translation: CASSSSSGYQETQYF.

The CDR3: CASSFGGRAYNEQFF. The CDR3 nucleotides read TGTGCCAGCAGCTTCGGCGGGAGGGCCTACAATGAGCAGTTCTTC. V and J are TRBV13 and TRBJ2-1, with TRBD2 matching over 9 bases. The CDR3 is 15 residues long. With 3 bases clipped from V and 2 bases from J, the junction kept 2 bases outside the gene matches. CDR1 and CDR2 from the germline V gene are PRHDT and FYEKMQ (reference sequence).

The chain joins TRBV7-2 to TRBJ2-5; D may be TRBD1 (6 bases). Trimming cost V 3 bases and J 3 bases, with 11 bases left between them. CDR3 length: 14 amino acids. CDR1 SGHTA and CDR2 FQGNSA come from the germline V gene. CDR3 in DNA: TGTGCCAGCAGCTTCAGCCGGACAGAAGAGACCCAGTACTTC. Its translation is CASSFSRTEETQYF.

The rearrangement links TRBV5-1 to TRBJ2-5; 10 nucleotides match TRBD1. The CDR3 spans 13 residues. Germline CDR1 SGHRS, CDR2 YFSETQ. V lost 4 bases to trimming and J lost 5 bases; unmatched junction nucleotides: 2. The CDR3 DNA reads as TGCGCCAGCAGCCAGGACAGGGGGGAGACCCAGTACTTC. Protein product: CASSQDRGETQYF.